This paragraph covers one T cell receptor beta chain sequence. This record comes from a study of blood T cell repertoires in COVID-19. Study summary: The United States, Italy and Spain were the sources of the acute and convalescent COVID-19 samples. In each case, the material was cDNA or gDNA derived from T cells, B-cell-depleted T cells, or PBMCs.

In the original processing: For nucleated cells, counts were estimated from reference gene primer amplification. Profiled with immunoSEQ multiplex PCR; TCRdb holds only in-frame clones, not every one. From that table come the V and J calls and clone size; the DNA was used to work out D and trimming. Of approximately 270,000 clones listed, around nine tenths are singletons. The TCR sequence derives from a middle-aged man with active or convalescent COVID-19. Sequencing was done on a sample of peripheral blood.

Here the CDR3 reads CASSHPGQGPAGNQPQHF. CDR3 coding DNA: TGCGCCAGCAGCCACCCGGGACAGGGGCCTGCGGGAAATCAGCCCCAGCATTTT. This chain uses TRBV4-1 with TRBJ1-5; 10 bases align to TRBD1. J gave up 4 bases and V 3 bases, and 12 bases lay outside the gene matches. The CDR3 extends over 18 amino acids. The germline CDR1 and CDR2 sequences are MGHRA and YSYEKL.